This passage covers 15 T cell receptor beta chains from one sample sequenced in a study of graft-versus-host responses after intestinal transplantation. TCRdb's table, derived via immunoSEQ multiplex PCR, lists solely in-frame clones and lacks some. The sample holds 85,000 to 100,000 clones, approximately 90% seen once. The antigens these receptors bind are not known. Sequenced here: unstimulated CD4+ T cells sorted from spleen or lymph node cells, sampled before intestinal transplant. Receptors originate from a human donor who received an intestinal transplant.

The CDR3 is CASSHEAHDGRDNEQFF. The CDR3, as DNA: TGTGCCAGCAGCCATGAAGCACATGACGGGAGGGACAATGAGCAGTTCTTC. This chain links TRBV4-2 with TRBJ2-1, with 8 bases matching TRBD2. The germline CDR1 and CDR2 sequences are LGHNA and YNFKEQ. The V segment lost 3 bases and the J segment 5 bases; nucleotides outside the gene matches: 12. The CDR3 spans 17 residues.

V usage is TRBV5-1 and J usage is TRBJ2-1, with 9 bases that match TRBD2. The CDR3 consists of 16 residues. V gave up 4 bases and J gave up 9 bases; unmatched junction bases: 14. Germline-derived CDR1 and CDR2 are SGHRS and YFSETQ. The CDR3 nucleotides are TGCGCCAGCAGCCCAGGACTTAGCGGGAGCGGAAGTGAGCAGTTCTTC. Residues: CASSPGLSGSGSEQFF.

The J gene is TRBJ1-2, the V gene TRBV2, with TRBD1 identical over 10 bases. The CDR3 is made up of 13 amino acids. Germline V gives CDR1 SNHLY, CDR2 FYNNEI. Trimming cost V 7 bases and J 6 bases; bases outside gene matches: 5. CDR3 sequence: CASIKDRGNGYTF. CDR3 DNA: TGTGCCAGCATCAAGGACAGGGGGAATGGCTACACCTTC.

The chain has TRBV7-2 and TRBJ1-3, with 8 bases fitting TRBD1. Trimming removed 1 base from V and 3 bases from J; junction bases left unmatched: 5. Germline lookup yields CDR1 SGHTA and CDR2 FQGNSA. This CDR3 contains 16 residues. CDR3 amino acids: CASSLVGRGHGNTIYF. The CDR3 nucleotides are TGTGCCAGCAGCTTAGTTGGCAGGGGGCATGGAAACACCATATATTTT.

The V gene is TRBV27, the J gene TRBJ2-1, with TRBD1 matching 8 bases. J lost 12 bases, V lost 3 bases, and 7 bases had no gene match. This CDR3 has 13 residues. Per the germline V gene, CDR1 is MNHEY and CDR2 is SMNVEV (reference sequence). DNA of the CDR3: TGTGCCAGCAGTTTTATGACAGGGGTCGGGCAGTTCTTC. This gives the protein CASSFMTGVGQFF.

The chain uses TRBV2 and TRBJ2-5, with TRBD2 matching 7 bases. The J call may be wrong; the DNA end is better matched by TRBJ2-7. The CDR3 length is 13 residues. The V gene's germline CDR1 is SNHLY and CDR2 FYNNEI. In DNA form, the CDR3 reads TGTGCCAGCAGGGGGACGGGACTATACGAGCAGTACTTC. It specifies CASRGTGLYEQYF.

V gene TRBV5-8 combines with J gene TRBJ1-1; D gene uncertain. This CDR3 is 14 amino acids long. Germline V lookup: CDR1 SGHTS, CDR2 YDEGEE. The V end was cut by 0 bases, the J end by 4 bases, with 10 bases between. The CDR3 bases are TGTGCCAGCAGCTTGGCCGGGGTAAGCACTGAAGCTTTCTTT. It specifies CASSLAGVSTEAFF.

V usage is TRBV6-1 and J usage is TRBJ2-3; 9 positions match TRBD2. Germline CDR1 MNHNS, CDR2 SASEGT. V shed 8 bases, J shed 1 base, and the junction held 7 bases outside the gene matches. This CDR3 region has 15 residues. CDR3 DNA sequence: TGTGCCAGCGCGGGGGGGGTGGACCGCACAGATACGCAGTATTTT. Translated, it gives CASAGGVDRTDTQYF.

The chain joins TRBV10-3 to TRBJ2-5, with a weak D call TRBD1 (5 bases). The CDR3 runs to 14 residues. From germline, CDR1 is ENHRY and CDR2 SYGVKD. Trimming pared 3 bases from V and 0 bases from J, leaving 8 bases between. The CDR3 loop is CAISERQNQETQYF. The CDR3, as DNA: TGTGCCATCAGTGAAAGACAGAACCAAGAGACCCAGTACTTC.

This chain connects TRBV19 to TRBJ1-1; D possibly corresponds to TRBD1 (5 bases). The CDR3 has 14 amino acids. V gave up 6 bases and J gave up 1 base, with 12 bases separating them. Germline loops: CDR1 LNHDA, CDR2 SQIVND (reference sequence). The CDR3 coding sequence is TGTGCCAGTAGCGCTTACGACAGGAACACTGAAGCTTTCTTT. Residues: CASSAYDRNTEAFF.

V usage is TRBV27 and J usage is TRBJ1-2; 8 bases fit TRBD1. The CDR3 contains 13 residues. Germline CDR1 reads MNHEY; CDR2 reads SMNVEV (reference sequence). Trimming cost V 1 base and J 7 bases; bases outside gene matches: 2. DNA for the CDR3: TGTGCCAGCAGTTTATGGCAGGGGGCTGGCTACACCTTC. Its protein product is CASSLWQGAGYTF.

V usage is TRBV29-1 and J usage is TRBJ2-5; TRBD2 might be the D (5 bases). V lost 3 bases and J lost 5, with 7 bases in between. The CDR3 is made up of 11 amino acids. Germline values: CDR1 SQVTM, CDR2 ANQGSEA. The CDR3: CSVDSGETQYF. CDR3 DNA: TGCAGCGTTGATTCGGGGGAGACCCAGTACTTC.

This chain links TRBV12-5 with TRBJ1-2; D gene uncertain. The CDR3 is 11 residues long. V was cut by 3 bases and J by 7 bases, with 6 bases left in between. Looked up from germline, CDR1 is LGHNT and CDR2 is FRNRAP. The chain's CDR3 is CASGFLGGYTF. CDR3 bases: TGTGCTAGTGGTTTCCTCGGTGGCTACACCTTC. Variable domain in full (rest from reference TRBV12-5 and TRBJ1-2): DARVTQTPRHKVTEMGQEVTMRCQPILGHNTVFWYRQTMMQGLELLAYFRNRAPLDDSGMPKDRFSAEMPDATLATLKIQPSEPRDSAVYFCASGFLGGYTFGSGTRLTVV.

The chain employs TRBV25-1 and TRBJ1-2; D is uncertain. Germline assignment: CDR1 MGHDK and CDR2 SYGVNS. The CDR3 has 13 residues. V was shortened by 2 bases and J by 4 bases, with 8 bases between the two germline ends. The CDR3, as DNA: TGTGCCAGCAGTGAAAAGGAGGTCTATGGCTACACCTTC. Translated, it gives CASSEKEVYGYTF.

V is TRBV7-2 and J is TRBJ2-2; D not resolved. CDR1 SGHTA and CDR2 FQGNSA come from the germline V gene. The V gene lost 4 bases and the J gene lost 5 bases, with 8 bases spanning the gap. This CDR3 has 13 amino acids. The chain's CDR3 is CASSSVLTGELFF. The DNA for the CDR3 is TGTGCCAGCAGCTCCGTCCTAACCGGGGAGCTGTTTTTT.